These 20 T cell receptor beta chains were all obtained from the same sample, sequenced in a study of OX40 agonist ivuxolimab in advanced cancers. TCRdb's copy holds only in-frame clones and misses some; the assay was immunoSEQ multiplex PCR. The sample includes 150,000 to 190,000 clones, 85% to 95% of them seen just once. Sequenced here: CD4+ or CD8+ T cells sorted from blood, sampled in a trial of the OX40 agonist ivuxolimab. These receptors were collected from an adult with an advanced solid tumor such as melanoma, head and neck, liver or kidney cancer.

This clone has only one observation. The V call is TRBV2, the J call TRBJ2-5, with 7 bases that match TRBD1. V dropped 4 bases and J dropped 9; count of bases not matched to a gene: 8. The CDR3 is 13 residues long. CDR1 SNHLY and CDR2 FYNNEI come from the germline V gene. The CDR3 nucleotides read TGTGCCAGCAGTGGACAGGGCTTGGAGGCCCAGTACTTC. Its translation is CASSGQGLEAQYF.

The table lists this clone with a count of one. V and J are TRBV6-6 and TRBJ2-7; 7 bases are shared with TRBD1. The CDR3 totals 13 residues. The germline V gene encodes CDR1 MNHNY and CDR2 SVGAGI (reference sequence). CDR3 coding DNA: TGTTCAAGCAGTAAAGACAGGGTTAACGAGCAGTACTTC. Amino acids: CSSSKDRVNEQYF.

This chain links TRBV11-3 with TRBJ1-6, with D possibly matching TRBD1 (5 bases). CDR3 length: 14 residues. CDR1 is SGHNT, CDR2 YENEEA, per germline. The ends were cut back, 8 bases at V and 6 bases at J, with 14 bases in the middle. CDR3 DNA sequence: TGTGCCAGCGCCGGGGGGGGGTTTAATTCACCCCTCCACTTT. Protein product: CASAGGGFNSPLHF.

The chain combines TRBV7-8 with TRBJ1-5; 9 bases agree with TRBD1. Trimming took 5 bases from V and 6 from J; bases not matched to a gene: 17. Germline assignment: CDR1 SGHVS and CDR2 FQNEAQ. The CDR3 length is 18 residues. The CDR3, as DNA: TGTGCCAGCAGCCCCCGGACAGGGGTCACCTTGCCCGGTCAGCCCCAGCATTTT. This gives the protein CASSPRTGVTLPGQPQHF.

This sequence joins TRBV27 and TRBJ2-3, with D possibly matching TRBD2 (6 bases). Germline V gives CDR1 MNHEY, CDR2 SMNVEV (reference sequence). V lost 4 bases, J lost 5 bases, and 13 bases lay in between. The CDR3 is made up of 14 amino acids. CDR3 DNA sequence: TGTGCCAGCAGTTCGCAGGGAGGTGGAGATACGCAGTATTTT. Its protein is CASSSQGGGDTQYF.

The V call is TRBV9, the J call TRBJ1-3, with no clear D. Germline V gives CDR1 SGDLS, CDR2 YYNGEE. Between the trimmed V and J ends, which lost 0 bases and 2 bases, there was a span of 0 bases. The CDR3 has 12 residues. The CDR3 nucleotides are TGTGCCAGCAGCGTAGCTGGAAACACCATATATTTT. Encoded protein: CASSVAGNTIYF.

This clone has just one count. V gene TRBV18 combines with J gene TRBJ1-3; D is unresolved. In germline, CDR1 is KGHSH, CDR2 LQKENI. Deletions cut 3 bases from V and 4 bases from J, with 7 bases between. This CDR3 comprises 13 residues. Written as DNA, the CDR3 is TGTGCCAGCTCACCTTCCTCAGGAAACACCATATATTTT. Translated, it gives CASSPSSGNTIYF.

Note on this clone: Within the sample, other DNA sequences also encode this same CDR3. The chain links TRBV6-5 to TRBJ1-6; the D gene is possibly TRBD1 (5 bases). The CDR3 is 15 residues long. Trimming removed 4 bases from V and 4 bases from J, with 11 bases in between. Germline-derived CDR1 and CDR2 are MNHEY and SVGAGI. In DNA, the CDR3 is TGTGCCAGCAGTTTCGGGGGGGGGTATAATTCACCCCTCCACTTT. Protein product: CASSFGGGYNSPLHF.

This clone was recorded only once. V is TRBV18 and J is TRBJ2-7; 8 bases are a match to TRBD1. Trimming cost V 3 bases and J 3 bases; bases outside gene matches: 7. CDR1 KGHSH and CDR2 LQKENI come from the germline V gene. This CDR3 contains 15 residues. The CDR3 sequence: CASSPRGQEVYEQYF. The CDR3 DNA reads TGTGCCAGCTCACCCCGGGGACAGGAAGTCTACGAGCAGTACTTC. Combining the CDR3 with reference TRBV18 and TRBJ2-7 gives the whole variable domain NAGVMQNPRHLVRRRGQEARLRCSPMKGHSHVYWYRQLPEEGLKFMVYLQKENIIDESGMPKERFSAEFPKEGPSILRIQQVVRGDSAAYFCASSPRGQEVYEQYFGPGTRLTVT.

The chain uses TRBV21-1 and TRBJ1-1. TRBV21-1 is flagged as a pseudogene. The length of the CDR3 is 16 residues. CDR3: CANHPRGRVKTTEAFF. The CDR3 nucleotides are TGTGCCAACCACCCTAGAGGGAGGGTGAAGACAACTGAAGCTTTCTTT.

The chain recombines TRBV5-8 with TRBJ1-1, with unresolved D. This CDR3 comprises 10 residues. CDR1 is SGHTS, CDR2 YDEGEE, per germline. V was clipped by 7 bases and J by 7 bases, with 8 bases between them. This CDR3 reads CASRGNEAFF. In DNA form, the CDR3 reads TGTGCCAGCCGGGGAAATGAAGCTTTCTTT.

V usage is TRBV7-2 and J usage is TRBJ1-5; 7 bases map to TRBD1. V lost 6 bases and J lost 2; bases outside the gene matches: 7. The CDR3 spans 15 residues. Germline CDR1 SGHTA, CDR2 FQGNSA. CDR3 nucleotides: TGTGCCAGCAGAGAGGCAGGGGGGGGCAATCAGCCCCAGCATTTT. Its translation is CASREAGGGNQPQHF. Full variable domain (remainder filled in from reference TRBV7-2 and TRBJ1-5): GAGVSQSPSNKVTEKGKDVELRCDPISGHTALYWYRQSLGQGLEFLIYFQGNSAPDKSGLPSDRFSAERTGGSVSTLTIQRTQQEDSAVYLCASREAGGGNQPQHFGDGTRLSIL.

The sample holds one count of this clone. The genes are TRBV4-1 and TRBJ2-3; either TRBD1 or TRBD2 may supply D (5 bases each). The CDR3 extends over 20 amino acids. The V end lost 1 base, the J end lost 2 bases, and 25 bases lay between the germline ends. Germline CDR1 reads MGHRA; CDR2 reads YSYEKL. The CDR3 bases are TGCGCCAGCAGCCAAGCCCGTTTGTTGGGGGACCTGGACCCCACAGATACGCAGTATTTT. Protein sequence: CASSQARLLGDLDPTDTQYF.

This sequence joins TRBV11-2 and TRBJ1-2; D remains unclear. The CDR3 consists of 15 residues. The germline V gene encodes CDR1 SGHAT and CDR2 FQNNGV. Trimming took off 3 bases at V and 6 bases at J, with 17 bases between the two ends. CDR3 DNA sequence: TGTGCCAGCAGCTTCGACCGTGGTATTGAGCATGGCTACACCTTC. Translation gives CASSFDRGIEHGYTF.

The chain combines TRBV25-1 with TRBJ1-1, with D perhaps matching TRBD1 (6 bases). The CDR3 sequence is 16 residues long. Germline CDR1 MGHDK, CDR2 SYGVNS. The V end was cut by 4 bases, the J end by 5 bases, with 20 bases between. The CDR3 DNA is TGTGCCAGCAGTGTGGCGCCCGGAAAGGGGGGGACTGAAGCTTTCTTT. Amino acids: CASSVAPGKGGTEAFF.

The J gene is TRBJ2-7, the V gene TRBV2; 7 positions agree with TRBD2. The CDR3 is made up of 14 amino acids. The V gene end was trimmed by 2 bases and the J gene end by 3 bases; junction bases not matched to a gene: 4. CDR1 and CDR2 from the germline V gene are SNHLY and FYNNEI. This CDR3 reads CASSEKRGHYEQYF. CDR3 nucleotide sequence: TGTGCCAGCAGTGAAAAGCGGGGCCACTACGAGCAGTACTTC.

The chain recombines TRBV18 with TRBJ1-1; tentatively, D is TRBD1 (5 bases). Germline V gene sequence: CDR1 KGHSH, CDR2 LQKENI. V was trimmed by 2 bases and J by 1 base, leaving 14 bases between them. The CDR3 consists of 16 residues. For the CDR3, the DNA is TGTGCCAGCTCACCAAAGTTTGGGACCGCGAACACTGAAGCTTTCTTT. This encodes CASSPKFGTANTEAFF.

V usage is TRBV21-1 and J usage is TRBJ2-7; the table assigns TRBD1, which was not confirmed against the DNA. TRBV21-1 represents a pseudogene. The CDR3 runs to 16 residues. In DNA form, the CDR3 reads TGTGCCAGCAGCAAGGGCCCTAGGGGGCTTTCCTACGAGCAGTACTTC. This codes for CASSKGPRGLSYEQYF.

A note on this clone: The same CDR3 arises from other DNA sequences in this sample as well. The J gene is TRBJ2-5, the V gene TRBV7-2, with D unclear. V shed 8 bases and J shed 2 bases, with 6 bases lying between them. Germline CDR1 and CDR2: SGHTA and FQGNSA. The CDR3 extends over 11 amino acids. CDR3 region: CASSAQETQYF. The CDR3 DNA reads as TGTGCCAGCTCCGCACAAGAGACCCAGTACTTC.

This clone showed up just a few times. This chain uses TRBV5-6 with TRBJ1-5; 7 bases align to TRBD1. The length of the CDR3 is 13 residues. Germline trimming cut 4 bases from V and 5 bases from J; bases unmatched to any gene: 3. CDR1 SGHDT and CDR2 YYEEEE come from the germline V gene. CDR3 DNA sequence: TGTGCCAGCAGCCCCAGGGGGGATCAGCCCCAGCATTTT. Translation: CASSPRGDQPQHF.